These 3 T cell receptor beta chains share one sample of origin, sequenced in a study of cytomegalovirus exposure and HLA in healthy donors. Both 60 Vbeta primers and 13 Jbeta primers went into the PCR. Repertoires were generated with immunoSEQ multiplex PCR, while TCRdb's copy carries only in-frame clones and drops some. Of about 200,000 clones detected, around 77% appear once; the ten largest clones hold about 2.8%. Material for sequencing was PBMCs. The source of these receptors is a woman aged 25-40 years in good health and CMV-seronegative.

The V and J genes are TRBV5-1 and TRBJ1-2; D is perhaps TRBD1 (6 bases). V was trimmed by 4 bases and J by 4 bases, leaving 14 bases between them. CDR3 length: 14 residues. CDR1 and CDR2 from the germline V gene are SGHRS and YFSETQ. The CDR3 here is CASSMNRVTYGYTF. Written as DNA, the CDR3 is TGCGCCAGCAGCATGAACAGGGTTACCTATGGCTACACCTTC.

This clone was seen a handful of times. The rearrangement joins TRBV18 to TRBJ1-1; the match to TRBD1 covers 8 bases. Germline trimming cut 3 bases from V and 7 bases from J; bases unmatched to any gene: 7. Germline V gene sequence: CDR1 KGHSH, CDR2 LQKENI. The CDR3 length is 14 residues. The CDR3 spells CASSPGTGAREAFF. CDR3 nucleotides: TGTGCCAGCTCACCTGGGACAGGCGCACGTGAAGCTTTCTTT.

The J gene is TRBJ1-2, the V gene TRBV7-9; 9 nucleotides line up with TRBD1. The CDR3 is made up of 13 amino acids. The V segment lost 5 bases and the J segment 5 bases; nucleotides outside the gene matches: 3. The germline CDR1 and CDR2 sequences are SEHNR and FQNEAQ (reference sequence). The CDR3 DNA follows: TGTGCCAGCAGCCGGGACAGGGCGTATGGCTACACCTTC. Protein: CASSRDRAYGYTF.